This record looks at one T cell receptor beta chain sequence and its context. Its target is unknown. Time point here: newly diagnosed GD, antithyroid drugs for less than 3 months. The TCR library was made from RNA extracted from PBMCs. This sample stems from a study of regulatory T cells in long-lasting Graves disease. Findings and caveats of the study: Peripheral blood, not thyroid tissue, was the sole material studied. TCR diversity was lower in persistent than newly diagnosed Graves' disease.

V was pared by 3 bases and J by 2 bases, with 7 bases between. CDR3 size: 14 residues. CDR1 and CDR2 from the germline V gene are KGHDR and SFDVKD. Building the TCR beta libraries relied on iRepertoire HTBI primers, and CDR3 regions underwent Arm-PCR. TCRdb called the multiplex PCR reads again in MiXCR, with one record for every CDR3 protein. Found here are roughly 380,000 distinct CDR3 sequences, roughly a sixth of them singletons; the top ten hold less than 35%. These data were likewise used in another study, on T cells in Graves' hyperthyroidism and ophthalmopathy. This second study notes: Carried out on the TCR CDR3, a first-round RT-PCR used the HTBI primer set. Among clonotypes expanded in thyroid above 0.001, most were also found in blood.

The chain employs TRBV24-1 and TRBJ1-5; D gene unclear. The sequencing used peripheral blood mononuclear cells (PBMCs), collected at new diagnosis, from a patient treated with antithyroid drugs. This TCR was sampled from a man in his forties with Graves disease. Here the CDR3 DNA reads TGTGCCACCAGTGATCCGGTTGGCAATCAGCCCCAGCATTTT. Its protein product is CATSDPVGNQPQHF.